This is a list of T cell receptor beta chains from one sample in a study of T cell changes during pregnancy in multiple sclerosis. TCRdb's table, derived via immunoSEQ multiplex PCR, lists solely in-frame clones and lacks some. This sample has 70,000 or so clones; roughly 91% occur once, and the top ten carry around 0.7%. The sequenced sample was peripheral blood, obtained in the third trimester of pregnancy. The receptor source for this set is a female donor in good health, enrolled as a control in a pregnancy study. Both conserved end residues are part of each CDR3. The D gene is left open where the match is weak. Not every row has a clone size; where given, it reads once, few, many or a size class.

-	TRBV4-1	-	TRBJ1-2	CASTFYLWSYGYTF	TGCGCCAGCACCTTCTACCTCTGGAGCTATGGCTACACCTTC
-	TRBV21-1	-	TRBJ2-7	CASRRASGAHSYEQYF	TGTGCCAGCAGGCGGGCTAGCGGGGCCCACTCCTACGAGCAGTACTTC
-	TRBV2	-	TRBJ1-5	CASSIQGWNQPQHF	TGTGCCAGCAGTATCCAGGGGTGGAATCAGCCCCAGCATTTT
-	TRBV12-1	-	TRBJ2-5	CASSFECHRGAETQYF	TGTGCCAGCAGCTTTGAATGCCATCGGGGGGCAGAGACCCAGTACTTC
-	TRBV7-2	-	TRBJ2-7	CASSLARGREQYF	TGTGCCAGCAGCTTAGCGCGGGGTCGGGAGCAGTACTTC
-	TRBV19	-	TRBJ1-2	CASSPTIRGAGYGYTF	TGTGCCAGTAGTCCAACAATTCGGGGGGCGGGCTATGGCTACACCTTC
TRBD1	TRBV6-5	-	TRBJ2-5	CASSSRGRGETQYF	TGTGCCAGCAGTTCCAGGGGGCGCGGGGAGACCCAGTACTTC
TRBD1	TRBV4-2	-	TRBJ1-4	CASSPGQGSTNEKLFF	TGTGCCAGCAGCCCGGGACAGGGATCAACTAATGAAAAACTGTTTTTT
-	TRBV10-3	-	TRBJ2-3	CAISEKVAPDTQYF	TGTGCCATCAGTGAGAAGGTAGCTCCAGATACGCAGTATTTT
-	TRBV27	once	TRBJ2-1	CASSVQGLLLNEQFF	TGTGCCAGCAGTGTTCAGGGTTTATTGCTCAATGAGCAGTTCTTC
-	TRBV7-7	-	TRBJ2-7	CASSLGQGFYEQYF	TGTGCCAGCAGCCTCGGCCAGGGTTTCTACGAGCAGTACTTC
TRBD2	TRBV19	many	TRBJ2-1	CASSMTSGNFDEQFF	TGTGCCAGTAGTATGACTAGCGGGAATTTCGATGAGCAGTTCTTC
-	TRBV2	-	TRBJ1-2	CASSEASLYGYTF	TGTGCCAGCAGTGAAGCGAGCCTCTATGGCTACACCTTC
-	TRBV7-8	-	TRBJ2-3	CASSLARGGSTDTQYF	TGTGCCAGCAGCTTAGCAAGAGGGGGTAGCACAGATACGCAGTATTTT
TRBD1	TRBV29-1	-	TRBJ2-7	CSAQGQAYEQYF	TGCAGCGCCCAAGGACAGGCCTACGAGCAGTACTTC
TRBD1	TRBV30	-	TRBJ1-4	CAWLYRTGVKLFF	TGTGCCTGGCTATACAGGACAGGGGTGAAACTGTTTTTT
-	TRBV5-4	-	TRBJ2-1	CASSLVSIANHEQFF	TGTGCCAGCAGCTTGGTATCTATTGCAAACCATGAGCAGTTCTTC
-	TRBV20-1	-	TRBJ1-1	CSALRQYGAFF	TGCAGTGCTCTCCGACAGTATGGAGCTTTCTTT
TRBD2	TRBV6-5	-	TRBJ2-1	CASSYLAGGYYNEQFF	TGTGCCAGCAGTTATCTAGCGGGGGGGTATTACAATGAGCAGTTCTTC
TRBD1	TRBV5-1	few	TRBJ2-7	CASSVRDRVNEQYF	TGCGCCAGCAGCGTCCGGGACAGGGTCAACGAGCAGTACTTC
-	TRBV18	-	TRBJ1-2	CASSVAGEGYTF	TGTGCCAGCTCAGTAGCAGGGGAAGGCTACACCTTC
-	TRBV5-1	-	TRBJ1-2	CASSLLRNYGYTF	TGCGCCAGCAGCTTGCTACGGAACTATGGCTACACCTTC
-	TRBV20-1	-	TRBJ2-1	CSVGERVQFF	TGCAGTGTAGGAGAGCGGGTCCAGTTCTTC
-	TRBV27	-	TRBJ2-6	CASSFSGANVLTF	TGTGCCAGCAGTTTTAGCGGGGCCAACGTCCTGACTTTC
-	TRBV19	-	TRBJ2-1	CASSNPGSVNQNEQFF	TGTGCCAGTAGTAATCCCGGGAGCGTCAATCAGAATGAGCAGTTCTTC
TRBD1	TRBV6-6	-	TRBJ2-1	CASRKTGDAYNEQFF	TGTGCCAGCAGGAAAACAGGGGACGCCTACAATGAGCAGTTCTTC
TRBD1	TRBV4-3	-	TRBJ2-3	CASSHEYRGRTDTQYF	TGCGCCAGCAGCCACGAATACAGGGGGCGGACAGATACGCAGTATTTT
TRBD1	TRBV28	-	TRBJ2-7	CASSPDREEQYF	TGTGCCAGCAGTCCAGACAGGGAAGAGCAGTACTTC
TRBD1	TRBV4-1	-	TRBJ1-4	CASSQGTGDEKLFF	TGCGCCAGCAGCCAAGGGACAGGGGATGAAAAACTGTTTTTT
TRBD1	TRBV6-5	-	TRBJ1-5	CASSYSWTGGQPQHF	TGTGCCAGCAGTTACTCGTGGACAGGAGGTCAGCCCCAGCATTTT
-	TRBV19	-	TRBJ2-6	CASSLPTPGANVLTF	TGTGCCAGTAGTCTGCCGACACCTGGGGCCAACGTCCTGACTTTC
-	TRBV10-3	-	TRBJ2-1	CAISEQGYNEQFF	TGTGCCATCAGTGAGCAGGGCTACAATGAGCAGTTCTTC
TRBD2	TRBV28	-	TRBJ2-7	CASSSPPSGAYEQYF	TGTGCCAGCAGTTCCCCCCCTAGCGGTGCCTACGAGCAGTACTTC